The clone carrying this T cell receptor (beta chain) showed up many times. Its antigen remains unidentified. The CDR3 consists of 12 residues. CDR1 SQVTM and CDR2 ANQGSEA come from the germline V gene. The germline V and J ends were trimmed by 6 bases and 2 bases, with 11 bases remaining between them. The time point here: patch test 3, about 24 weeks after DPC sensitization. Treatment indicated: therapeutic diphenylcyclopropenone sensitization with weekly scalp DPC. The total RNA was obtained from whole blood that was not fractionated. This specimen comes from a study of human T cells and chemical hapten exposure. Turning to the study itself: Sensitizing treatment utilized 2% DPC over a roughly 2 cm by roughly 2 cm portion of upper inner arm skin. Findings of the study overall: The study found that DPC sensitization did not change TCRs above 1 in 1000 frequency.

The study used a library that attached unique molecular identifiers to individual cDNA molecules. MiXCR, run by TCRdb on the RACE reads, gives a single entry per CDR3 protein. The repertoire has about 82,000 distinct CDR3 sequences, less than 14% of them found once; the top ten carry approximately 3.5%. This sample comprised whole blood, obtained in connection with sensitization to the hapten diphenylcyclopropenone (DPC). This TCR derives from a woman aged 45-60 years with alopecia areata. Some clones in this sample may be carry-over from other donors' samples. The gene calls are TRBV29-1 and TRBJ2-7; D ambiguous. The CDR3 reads CSVRERPYEQYF. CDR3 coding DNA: TGCAGCGTACGAGAGAGGCCCTACGAGCAGTACTTC.